This is a list of T cell receptor beta chains from one sample in a study of brain T cells in children with intractable seizures. Generated by immunoSEQ multiplex PCR, the TCRdb table keeps only in-frame clones and is missing some. The table lists 65,000 to 85,000 clones, under 95% of them singletons. The sequencing here drew on peripheral blood, taken at surgery. These receptors were collected from a boy in the first two years of life with tuberous sclerosis and intractable seizures. Each CDR3 is given with its conserved first and last residue. D genes are given only for firm matches. Size is stated for part of the rows, as once, few or many counts, or as a class when the clone is expanded.

CDR3 DNA: TGTGCCAGCAGCTTAAGACTAGCGGCGGGGAATGAGCAGTTCTTC
CDR3 protein: CASSLRLAAGNEQFF
D gene: TRBD2
clone size: .
J gene: TRBJ2-1
V gene: TRBV7-3

CDR3 DNA: TGTGCCAGCAGCCCCACATTGGGCGGGATCAACGAGCAGTACTTC
CDR3 protein: CASSPTLGGINEQYF
D gene: .
clone size: .
J gene: TRBJ2-7
V gene: TRBV9

CDR3 DNA: TGTGCCAGCACTAAACTCGACAGGACTCAGCCCCAGCATTTT
CDR3 protein: CASTKLDRTQPQHF
D gene: .
clone size: once
J gene: TRBJ1-5
V gene: TRBV2

CDR3 DNA: TGTGCCAGTAGTATGGAGTTGAACACTGAAGCTTTCTTT
CDR3 protein: CASSMELNTEAFF
D gene: .
clone size: .
J gene: TRBJ1-1
V gene: TRBV19

CDR3 DNA: TGTGCCAGCAGTATGGGTATCGGCACTGAAGCTTTCTTT
CDR3 protein: CASSMGIGTEAFF
D gene: .
clone size: .
J gene: TRBJ1-1
V gene: TRBV27

CDR3 DNA: TGTGCCAGCAGCCCCCGACTAGCGTCCTACAATGAGCAGTTCTTC
CDR3 protein: CASSPRLASYNEQFF
D gene: TRBD2
clone size: .
J gene: TRBJ2-1
V gene: TRBV13

CDR3 DNA: TGTGCCAGCAGTTTGACAGGGGCTGAAGCTTTCTTT
CDR3 protein: CASSLTGAEAFF
D gene: TRBD1
clone size: once
J gene: TRBJ1-1
V gene: TRBV28

CDR3 DNA: TGTGCCAGCAGCGGGACAAACACCGGGGAGCTGTTTTTT
CDR3 protein: CASSGTNTGELFF
D gene: .
clone size: .
J gene: TRBJ2-2
V gene: TRBV9

CDR3 DNA: TGTGCCAGCAGCTCTAGCGGGGGGGCGGATACGCAGTATTTT
CDR3 protein: CASSSSGGADTQYF
D gene: TRBD2
clone size: once
J gene: TRBJ2-3
V gene: TRBV7-6

CDR3 DNA: TGTGCCAGCAGCTTAGCGCATCCCCAGGGGGGTGAAAAACTGTTTTTT
CDR3 protein: CASSLAHPQGGEKLFF
D gene: TRBD1
clone size: .
J gene: TRBJ1-4
V gene: TRBV7-9

CDR3 DNA: TGTGCCAGCAGTTTAACGGACAGTCATGGCTACACCTTC
CDR3 protein: CASSLTDSHGYTF
D gene: .
clone size: .
J gene: TRBJ1-2
V gene: TRBV27

CDR3 DNA: TGTGCCAGCAGACAACAGGGGGCTGGAAACACCATATATTTT
CDR3 protein: CASRQQGAGNTIYF
D gene: TRBD1
clone size: few
J gene: TRBJ1-3
V gene: TRBV6-5

CDR3 DNA: TGTGCCAGCAGCCATTCGGGCCGCAGGGTGCGTGACACTGAAGCTTTCTTT
CDR3 protein: CASSHSGRRVRDTEAFF
D gene: .
clone size: .
J gene: TRBJ1-1
V gene: TRBV3-1/TRBV3-2

CDR3 DNA: TGTGCCAGCAGCTTGAGACAAAAAAACTATGGCTACACCTTC
CDR3 protein: CASSLRQKNYGYTF
D gene: .
clone size: .
J gene: TRBJ1-2
V gene: TRBV5-6

CDR3 DNA: TGTGCTAGTGGTTTGGTAGCCACAGATACGCAGTATTTT
CDR3 protein: CASGLVATDTQYF
D gene: .
clone size: .
J gene: TRBJ2-3
V gene: TRBV12-5

CDR3 DNA: TGTGCCAGCAGCCCGCAGCCCGGGGACTACCATTTGGATACGCAGTATTTT
CDR3 protein: CASSPQPGDYHLDTQYF
D gene: TRBD2
clone size: once
J gene: TRBJ2-3
V gene: TRBV7-3

CDR3 DNA: TGCGCCAGCAGCCCTATCTACGGGATTATGAACACTGAAGCTTTCTTT
CDR3 protein: CASSPIYGIMNTEAFF
D gene: .
clone size: .
J gene: TRBJ1-1
V gene: TRBV5-1